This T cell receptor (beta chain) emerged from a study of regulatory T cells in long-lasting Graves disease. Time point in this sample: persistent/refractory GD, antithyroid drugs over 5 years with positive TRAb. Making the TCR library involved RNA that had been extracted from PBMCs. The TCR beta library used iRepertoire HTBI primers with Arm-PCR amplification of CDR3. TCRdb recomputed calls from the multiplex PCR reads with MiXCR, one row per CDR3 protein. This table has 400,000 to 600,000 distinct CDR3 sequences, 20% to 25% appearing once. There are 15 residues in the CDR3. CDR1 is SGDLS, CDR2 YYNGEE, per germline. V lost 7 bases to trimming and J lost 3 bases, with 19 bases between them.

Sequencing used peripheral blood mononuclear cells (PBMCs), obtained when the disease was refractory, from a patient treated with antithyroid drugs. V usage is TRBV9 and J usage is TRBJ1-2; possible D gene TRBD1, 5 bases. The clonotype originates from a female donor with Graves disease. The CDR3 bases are TGTGCCAGCTCTCTAAGGGCGGGACTCGACTATGGCTACACCTTC. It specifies CASSLRAGLDYGYTF.